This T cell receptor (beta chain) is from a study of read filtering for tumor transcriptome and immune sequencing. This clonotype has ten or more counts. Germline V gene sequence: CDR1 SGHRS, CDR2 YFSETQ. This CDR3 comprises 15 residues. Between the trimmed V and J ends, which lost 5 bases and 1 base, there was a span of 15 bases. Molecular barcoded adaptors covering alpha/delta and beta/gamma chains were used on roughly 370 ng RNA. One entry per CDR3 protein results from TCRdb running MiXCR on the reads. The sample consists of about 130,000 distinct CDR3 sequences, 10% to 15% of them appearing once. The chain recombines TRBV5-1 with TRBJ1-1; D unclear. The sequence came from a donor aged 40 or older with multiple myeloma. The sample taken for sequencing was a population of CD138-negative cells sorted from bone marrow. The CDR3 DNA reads TGCGCCAGCAGTAAAGGGATCTCCTCGAACACTGAAGCTTTCTTT. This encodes CASSKGISSNTEAFF.